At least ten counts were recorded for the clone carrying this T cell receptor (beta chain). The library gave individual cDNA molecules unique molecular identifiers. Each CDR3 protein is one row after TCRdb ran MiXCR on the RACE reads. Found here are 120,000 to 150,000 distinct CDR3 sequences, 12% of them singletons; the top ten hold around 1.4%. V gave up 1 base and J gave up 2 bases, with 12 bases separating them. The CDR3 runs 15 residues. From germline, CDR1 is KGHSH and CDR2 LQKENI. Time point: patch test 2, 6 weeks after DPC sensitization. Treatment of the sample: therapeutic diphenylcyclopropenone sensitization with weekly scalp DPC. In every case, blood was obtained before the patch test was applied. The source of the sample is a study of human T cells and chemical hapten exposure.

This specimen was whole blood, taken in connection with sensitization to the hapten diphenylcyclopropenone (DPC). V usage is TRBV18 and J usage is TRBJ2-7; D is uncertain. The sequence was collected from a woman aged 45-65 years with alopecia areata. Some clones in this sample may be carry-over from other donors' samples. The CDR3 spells CASSPRSRYPYEQYF. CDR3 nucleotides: TGTGCCAGCTCACCACGCAGCCGCTACCCCTACGAGCAGTACTTC.